This entry concerns a single TCR beta chain. Its target is unknown. This specimen comes from a study of Ad26.COV2.S vaccination and SARS-CoV-2 variants. Study as a whole: The authors gave Ad26.COV2.S intramuscularly, either once or twice 56 days apart. Overall study findings and caveats: Vaccine and placebo recipients had similar non-spike TCR breadth.

Profiled with immunoSEQ multiplex PCR; TCRdb holds only in-frame clones, not every one. Of some 520,000 clones in the sample, around 90% were seen once. This CDR3 has 17 amino acids. Trimming removed 2 bases from V and 1 base from J, with 15 bases in between. From germline, CDR1 is KGHSH and CDR2 LQKENI. Treatment in this sample: 15 to 20 received Ad26.COV2.S at low or high dose, single or two shots; about 5 received placebo; per-sample allocation not given. Sampling happened 63 days after the first vaccine or placebo injection. Boston hosted the donor, who was an adult aged 18-55 years. What was given as vaccine was an Ad26 vector encoding Wuhan-strain SARS-CoV-2 spike.

Here the sequenced sample was peripheral blood, taken in a trial of Ad26.COV2.S vaccine versus placebo. The sequence derives from a person aged 18-60 years who received the Ad26.COV2.S COVID-19 vaccine or a placebo. V gene TRBV18 combines with J gene TRBJ2-1; D is unresolved. This chain's CDR3 is CASSPSSAGGSYNEQFF. DNA of the CDR3: TGTGCCAGCTCACCAAGCTCTGCCGGTGGGTCCTACAATGAGCAGTTCTTC. The full variable domain, rest sourced from reference TRBV18 and TRBJ2-1, is NAGVMQNPRHLVRRRGQEARLRCSPMKGHSHVYWYRQLPEEGLKFMVYLQKENIIDESGMPKERFSAEFPKEGPSILRIQQVVRGDSAAYFCASSPSSAGGSYNEQFFGPGTRLTVL.